The subject of this entry is one T cell receptor (beta chain). The antigen remains unidentified. These data belong to a study of CD8 T cells in ankylosing spondylitis. Study results and limitations: The authors found the disease-linked clones to be CD8+ and relatively rare in peripheral blood. Seemingly distinctive of ankylosing spondylitis blood was a TCR beta motif formed by eight highly homologous variants.

The authors made TCR beta libraries by quantitative 5'-RACE with molecular barcodes. From the 5' RACE reads, TCRdb called clonotypes with MiXCR, one entry per CDR3 protein. The sample consists of 700,000 to 1,000,000 distinct CDR3 sequences, 12% of them appearing once. The sequenced sample consisted of blood, either unsorted or a sorted T cell fraction (not recorded which). The receptor's source is a male donor with ankylosing spondylitis.

The CDR3 DNA reads as TGTGCCACCCGGTGGGGTTTGAACACTGAAGCTTTCTTT. It codes for CATRWGLNTEAFF. The J gene is TRBJ1-1, the V gene TRBV15, with D uncertain. V shed 8 bases and J shed 0 bases, with 10 bases lying between them. Per germline, CDR1 LNHNV and CDR2 YYDKDF (reference sequence). This CDR3 is 13 amino acids long.